The source of this TCR beta chain is a study of cytotoxic CD8 clonotypes in ibrutinib-treated CLL. This CDR3 comprises 14 residues. Germline loops: CDR1 SSHAT, CDR2 FNYEAQ (reference sequence). V lost 5 bases, J lost 8 bases, and 16 bases lay in between. This table comes from immunoSEQ multiplex PCR, and its TCRdb copy is limited to in-frame clones, with some not included. The sample has over 140,000 clones, around 82% seen once. This clone has more than one count but fewer than ten. The chain links TRBV7-7 to TRBJ1-3, with TRBD1 as a possible D gene (6 bases). This TCR came from a human donor with chronic lymphocytic leukemia. Specimen: PBMCs, collected after 36 months of ibrutinib treatment. DNA for the CDR3: TGTGCCAGCAGCCCTCTGAGGGGGGGAGACACCATATATTTT. Amino acid sequence: CASSPLRGGDTIYF.